This T cell receptor beta chain was retrieved from a study of early T cells in non-severe SARS-CoV-2 infection. Study at large: Sequencing of bulk RNA from unsorted whole blood was done, without chain pairing. Overall study findings and caveats: Matching against VDJdb likely underestimated virus-specific expansions, favoring anti-spike CD8.

Attachment of unique molecular identifiers was made to individual cDNA molecules. TCRdb fed the 5' RACE reads into MiXCR, producing one record per CDR3 protein. The sample has 50,000 or so distinct CDR3 sequences, approximately 13% seen once; the top ten hold approximately 10%. This clonotype was detected a few times. What it recognizes is unknown. Trimming pared 3 bases from V and 2 bases from J, leaving 10 bases between. The CDR3 runs to 15 residues. Material for sequencing was whole blood. The chain links TRBV12-3 or TRBV12-4 to TRBJ2-2; TRBD2 is a possible D gene (6 bases). The clonotype comes from an adult who was a healthcare worker with PCR-confirmed SARS-CoV-2 infection or an uninfected control (not recorded which). The CDR3 DNA reads TGTGCCAGCAGTTTCTATAGCGGAAACACCGGGGAGCTGTTTTTT. Translating it yields CASSFYSGNTGELFF.